The 29 T cell receptor beta chains below were found in one sample sequenced in a study of T-cell memory formation after mild COVID-19. TCRdb analysed the 5' RACE reads with MiXCR anew, one entry per CDR3 protein. The sample records under 550,000 distinct CDR3 sequences, roughly 17% being singletons. The source material was PBMCs or a T cell subset sorted from them (not recorded which). These receptors were collected from a young man who had mild COVID-19 (a few samples of this study predate the infection). Cell type and time point are not known.

This clonotype was detected only a few times. The chain has TRBV4-1 and TRBJ2-5; 7 bases map to TRBD2. The ends lost 2 bases at V and 4 bases at J; junction bases unmatched: 4. The germline CDR1 and CDR2 sequences are MGHRA and YSYEKL. The CDR3 has 14 amino acids. Here the CDR3 DNA reads TGCGCCAGCAGCCAACCGGGGAGGGTAGAGACCCAGTACTTC. It yields the protein CASSQPGRVETQYF.

The chain has TRBV7-9 and TRBJ2-5; 11 nucleotides match TRBD2. This CDR3 contains 16 residues. Losses at the gene ends were 5 bases for V and 4 bases for J; bases not matched to a gene: 9. The germline CDR1 and CDR2 sequences are SEHNR and FQNEAQ (reference sequence). The CDR3: CASSPLGLAGGETQYF. For the CDR3, the DNA is TGTGCCAGCAGCCCTTTGGGGCTAGCGGGGGGAGAGACCCAGTACTTC.

A few counts support this clonotype. This chain uses TRBV20-1 with TRBJ1-5; the D gene is possibly TRBD1 (5 bases). The ends were cut back, 4 bases at V and 5 bases at J, with 15 bases in the middle. Germline CDR1 and CDR2: DFQATT and SNEGSKA (reference sequence). CDR3 size: 14 residues. In DNA form, the CDR3 reads TGCAGTGCTAACCGGGCAGGGAGATATCAGCCCCAGCATTTT. It is translated as CSANRAGRYQPQHF.

The chain recombines TRBV4-1 with TRBJ2-4; no definite D call. The ends were cut back, 3 bases at V and 3 bases at J, with 9 bases in the middle. CDR1 is MGHRA, CDR2 YSYEKL, per germline. The CDR3 runs 14 residues. The CDR3 loop reads CASSQIGFKNIQYF. Written as DNA, the CDR3 is TGCGCCAGCAGCCAGATTGGCTTCAAAAACATTCAGTACTTC.

In its sample, this clonotype was seen a few times. The V and J genes are TRBV7-2 and TRBJ1-5; 9 bases are a match to TRBD1. Germline loops: CDR1 SGHTA, CDR2 FQGNSA. The junction had 15 bases not matched to a gene; V was cut back by 5 bases and J by 7 bases. This CDR3 has 17 residues. The CDR3 DNA reads as TGTGCCAGCAGCCCACGGCTGGACAGGGGACTGGGACAGCCCCAGCATTTT. Protein: CASSPRLDRGLGQPQHF.

This clonotype occurred many times. The V call is TRBV4-2, the J call TRBJ2-7, with 9 bases aligning to TRBD1. The ends lost 1 base at V and 2 bases at J; junction bases unmatched: 9. CDR1 is LGHNA and CDR2 is YNFKEQ in the germline V gene. This CDR3 has 17 residues. CDR3 nucleotides: TGTGCCAGCAGCCAAGTGTCGGGACAGGGAGGAACCTACGAGCAGTACTTC. The encoded protein is CASSQVSGQGGTYEQYF.

V and J are TRBV7-9 and TRBJ2-2; 10 positions match TRBD2. Losses at the gene ends were 9 bases for V and 4 bases for J; bases not matched to a gene: 5. CDR3 length equals 14 residues. Germline V gives CDR1 SEHNR, CDR2 FQNEAQ (reference sequence). The CDR3 sequence: CASYLAGGTGELFF. The CDR3 DNA is TGTGCCAGTTACTTAGCGGGGGGCACCGGGGAGCTGTTTTTT.

This clonotype was seen a few times. The chain has TRBV30 and TRBJ1-1; D is ambiguous. Between the trimmed V and J ends, which lost 3 bases and 2 bases, there was a span of 13 bases. The CDR3 loop spans 14 amino acids. Germline-derived CDR1 and CDR2 are GTSNPN and SVGIG (reference sequence). The CDR3 loop is CAWRAAGYNTEAFF. CDR3 DNA sequence: TGTGCCTGGAGGGCCGCAGGATATAACACTGAAGCTTTCTTT.

In this sample, this clonotype turned up a few times. V is TRBV5-1 and J is TRBJ1-2, with 7 positions matching TRBD1. CDR1 and CDR2 from the germline V gene are SGHRS and YFSETQ. The CDR3 is 14 amino acids. Unmatched junction bases numbered 9, after V lost 4 bases and J lost 6 bases. CDR3 region: CASSQGGGFDGYTF. In nucleotides, the CDR3 is TGCGCCAGCAGCCAGGGGGGAGGGTTTGATGGCTACACCTTC.

The chain has TRBV6-5 and TRBJ2-3; 7 bases match TRBD2. Germline V CDR1 and CDR2: MNHEY, SVGAGI. The junction had 8 bases not matched to a gene; V was cut back by 2 bases and J by 0 bases. The CDR3 extends over 17 amino acids. CDR3 nucleotide sequence: TGTGCCAGCAGTTACGGGGTCGGGCGGGGGAGCACAGATACGCAGTATTTT. Translated: CASSYGVGRGSTDTQYF.

Many counts were recorded for this clonotype. V gene TRBV20-1 combines with J gene TRBJ1-1, with 9 bases lining up with TRBD1. The germline CDR1 and CDR2 sequences are DFQATT and SNEGSKA (reference sequence). The V gene end was trimmed by 0 bases and the J gene end by 1 base; junction bases not matched to a gene: 3. The CDR3 runs 15 residues. Here the CDR3 DNA reads TGCAGTGCTAGAGATCCACAGGGGGCGAACACTGAAGCTTTCTTT. Residues: CSARDPQGANTEAFF.

The V call is TRBV7-9, the J call TRBJ1-1, with TRBD1 identical over 7 bases. The CDR3 sequence is 14 residues long. V lost 5 bases and J lost 7; bases outside the gene matches: 10. The germline CDR1 and CDR2 sequences are SEHNR and FQNEAQ (reference sequence). In DNA form, the CDR3 reads TGTGCCAGCAGCCCCGGACAGGTGGCTTTTGAAGCTTTCTTT. Protein sequence: CASSPGQVAFEAFF.

The chain uses TRBV10-3 and TRBJ2-5, with 12 nucleotides matching TRBD2. In germline, CDR1 is ENHRY, CDR2 SYGVKD. The ends lost 2 bases at V and 5 bases at J; junction bases unmatched: 6. This CDR3 has 16 amino acids. CDR3 coding DNA: TGTGCCATCAGTGAGGGACTAGCGGGGTTTGTGGAGACCCAGTACTTC. Encoded protein: CAISEGLAGFVETQYF.

This clonotype was picked up a small number of times. The chain combines TRBV7-6 with TRBJ1-5; D is uncertain. The germline V gene encodes CDR1 SGHVS and CDR2 FNYEAQ. The CDR3 covers 13 residues. With 1 base removed from V and 7 bases from J, the gap between germline ends came to 8 bases. Here the CDR3 DNA reads TGTGCCAGCAGCTTAGAGTTGAGGCAGCCCCAGCATTTT. Amino acids: CASSLELRQPQHF.

This chain links TRBV7-9 with TRBJ2-3; 7 bases map to TRBD2. Per germline, CDR1 SEHNR and CDR2 FQNEAQ (reference sequence). V shed 0 bases and J 4 bases; nucleotides not matched to a gene: 4. The CDR3 extends over 15 amino acids. In nucleotides, the CDR3 is TGTGCCAGCAGCTTAGCGAATAGCGGGCCAGATACGCAGTATTTT. The encoded protein is CASSLANSGPDTQYF.

This clonotype has just a few counts. The chain couples TRBV7-2 to TRBJ1-2, with a weak D call TRBD1 (5 bases). The germline gives CDR1 SGHTA, CDR2 FQGNSA. Trimming took 4 bases from V and 8 from J, leaving 17 bases between them. The CDR3 is made up of 14 amino acids. DNA for the CDR3: TGTGCCAGCAGCTCCGTGGGACGTCTGCTAGGCTACACCTTC. Residues: CASSSVGRLLGYTF.

This clonotype has at least ten counts. The J gene is TRBJ1-1, the V gene TRBV6-6, with D possibly being TRBD1 (5 bases). The CDR3 is made up of 14 amino acids. Trimming cost V 5 bases and J 3 bases, with 13 bases left between them. Germline CDR1 MNHNY, CDR2 SVGAGI (reference sequence). The DNA of the CDR3 is TGTGCCAGCAGTACCGGGACGGGCGACACTGAAGCTTTCTTT. The encoded protein is CASSTGTGDTEAFF.

This chain joins TRBV18 and TRBJ2-1; unclear D gene. Germline-derived CDR1 and CDR2 are KGHSH and LQKENI. The V end was cut by 2 bases, the J end by 8 bases, with 10 bases between. The CDR3 extends over 13 amino acids. CDR3 region: CASSPMSRDEQFF. DNA for the CDR3: TGTGCCAGCTCACCAATGTCTAGGGATGAGCAGTTCTTC.

The V call is TRBV10-2, the J call TRBJ2-3; a weak D match, TRBD2 (5 bases). The germline CDR1 and CDR2 sequences are WSHSY and SAAADI. The CDR3 spans 13 residues. Trimming removed 10 bases from V and 4 bases from J, with 15 bases in between. CDR3 nucleotide sequence: TGCGCCACCCGGCTAGCTGGCGCAGATACGCAGTATTTT. Its translation is CATRLAGADTQYF.

This sequence joins TRBV5-1 and TRBJ2-5; 8 bases are shared with TRBD1. With V trimmed by 0 bases and J by 5 bases, 9 bases remained unmatched. Per the germline V gene, CDR1 is SGHRS and CDR2 is YFSETQ. This CDR3 is built from 16 residues. CDR3 in DNA: TGCGCCAGCAGCTTGGGGGGACAGGTTACCGTTGAGACCCAGTACTTC. It specifies CASSLGGQVTVETQYF.

This clonotype was counted a few times. The rearrangement links TRBV20-1 to TRBJ1-3; no clear D. With 4 bases removed from V and 0 bases from J, the gap between germline ends came to 7 bases. The CDR3 spans 13 residues. Germline lookup yields CDR1 DFQATT and CDR2 SNEGSKA (reference sequence). The CDR3 sequence is CSAKQSSGNTIYF. The DNA for the CDR3 is TGCAGTGCTAAGCAGAGCTCTGGAAACACCATATATTTT.

The J gene is TRBJ2-7, the V gene TRBV4-1; D remains ambiguous. This CDR3 region has 15 residues. Germline V gives CDR1 MGHRA, CDR2 YSYEKL. The V end lost 0 bases, the J end lost 0 bases, and 9 bases lay between the germline ends. CDR3 coding DNA: TGCGCCAGCAGCCAAGATCGACGTAGCTCCTACGAGCAGTACGTC. It specifies CASSQDRRSSYEQYV.

The table lists this clonotype with a few counts. The chain joins TRBV12-3 or TRBV12-4 to TRBJ2-7; no firm D call. Between the trimmed V and J ends, which lost 6 bases and 3 bases, there was a span of 6 bases. The CDR3 runs 11 residues. The CDR3 reads CASSLFYEQYF. The CDR3 DNA reads TGTGCCAGCAGCCTCTTCTACGAGCAGTACTTC.

This clonotype was found many times. The chain uses TRBV9 and TRBJ2-3, with D perhaps matching TRBD1 or TRBD2 (5 bases each). This CDR3 spans 15 amino acids. V lost 1 base and J lost 2, with 11 bases in between. Germline CDR1 SGDLS, CDR2 YYNGEE. For the CDR3, the DNA is TGTGCCAGCAGCGTATCCTGGGGGAACACAGATACGCAGTATTTT. This sequence encodes CASSVSWGNTDTQYF.

The V call is TRBV18, the J call TRBJ1-3; no clear D gene. V was trimmed by 3 bases and J by 0 bases, leaving 15 bases between them. The CDR3 totals 17 residues. Germline V gives CDR1 KGHSH, CDR2 LQKENI. The CDR3 nucleotides are TGTGCCAGCTCACCTCGGGCAGGTTTCCTCTCTGGAAACACCATATATTTT. Translated, it gives CASSPRAGFLSGNTIYF.

This clonotype turned up a few times. The V and J genes are TRBV7-8 and TRBJ2-7; 12 bases align to TRBD2. The V gene's germline CDR1 is SGHVS and CDR2 FQNEAQ. This CDR3 comprises 16 residues. Trimming took 1 base from V and 7 from J; bases not matched to a gene: 8. The DNA for the CDR3 is TGTGCCAGCAGCTTAGGGCGACTAGCGGGGGACCTGGAGCAGTACGTC. This translates into CASSLGRLAGDLEQYV.

The chain links TRBV4-1 to TRBJ2-4; D is uncertain. V dropped 1 base and J dropped 2 bases, with 3 bases sitting between them. Germline lookup yields CDR1 MGHRA and CDR2 YSYEKL. This CDR3 has 13 amino acids. CDR3 bases: TGCGCCAGCAGCCAAGGATCCAAAAACATTCAGTACTTC. The encoded protein is CASSQGSKNIQYF.

The chain carries TRBV3-1 and TRBJ1-1; D is possibly TRBD1 (5 bases). Germline CDR1 LGHDT, CDR2 YNNKEL (reference sequence). The CDR3 runs to 15 residues. Trimming removed 3 bases from V and 1 base from J, with 12 bases in between. CDR3 in DNA: TGTGCCAGCAGCCAGCGGGGACGCTCGAACACTGAAGCTTTCTTT. It encodes CASSQRGRSNTEAFF.

This clonotype was observed a handful of times. The V call is TRBV7-8, the J call TRBJ1-2; no clear D gene. This CDR3 comprises 15 residues. Trimming removed 5 bases at V and 2 bases at J, with 15 bases between. Germline CDR1 reads SGHVS; CDR2 reads FQNEAQ. This CDR3 is CASSPPGQKNYGYTF. The DNA of the CDR3 is TGTGCCAGCAGCCCCCCCGGCCAGAAGAACTATGGCTACACCTTC. Variable domain in full (rest from reference TRBV7-8 and TRBJ1-2): GAGVSQSPRYKVAKRGQDVALRCDPISGHVSLFWYQQALGQGPEFLTYFQNEAQLDKSGLPSDRFFAERPEGSVSTLKIQRTQQEDSAVYLCASSPPGQKNYGYTFGSGTRLTVV.